The 32 T cell receptor beta chains presented below share a single source sample, sequenced in a study of blood T cells in healthy people across ages. Sample-barcoded 5' priming and a J-beta primer mix drove a second PCR of roughly 7 to 11 cycles. Via MiXCR, TCRdb re-called the 5' RACE reads, giving one row per CDR3 protein. The sample includes approximately 350,000 distinct CDR3 sequences, 52% of them seen just once. Material for sequencing was blood. The receptors shown here come from a man aged 60 to 75 in good health.

V usage is TRBV5-1 and J usage is TRBJ1-2; TRBD1 agrees at 8 bases. CDR1 SGHRS and CDR2 YFSETQ come from the germline V gene. There are 15 residues in the CDR3. The J segment lost 4 bases and the V segment lost 5 bases, leaving 10 bases of the junction unmatched. The DNA for the CDR3 is TGCGCCAGCAGGGAATCGACAGGGGTTAGCTATGGCTACACCTTC. It is translated as CASRESTGVSYGYTF.

The V and J genes are TRBV20-1 and TRBJ2-7; 8 bases line up with TRBD1. V dropped 6 bases and J dropped 3; count of bases not matched to a gene: 10. There are 14 residues in the CDR3. Per the germline V gene, CDR1 is DFQATT and CDR2 is SNEGSKA (reference sequence). The CDR3 here is CSAYPPGGRYEQYF. In DNA, the CDR3 is TGCAGTGCCTACCCCCCAGGGGGCCGCTACGAGCAGTACTTC.

The chain is built from TRBV6-1 and TRBJ2-1; 12 positions agree with TRBD2. Germline CDR1 is MNHNS and CDR2 is SASEGT. The CDR3 is 16 amino acids. V was clipped by 6 bases and J by 5 bases; unmatched bases: 8. The CDR3 is CASRRTSGIRDNEQFF. The CDR3 DNA follows: TGTGCCAGCAGGAGGACTAGCGGGATCAGGGACAATGAGCAGTTCTTC.

This chain connects TRBV28 to TRBJ1-6, with 8 positions matching TRBD1. CDR1 and CDR2 (germline): MDHEN, SYDVKM. The CDR3 length is 15 residues. Trimming took 6 bases from V and 7 from J; bases not matched to a gene: 8. The CDR3 is CASRQTGVRNSPLHF. The CDR3 coding sequence is TGTGCCAGCAGGCAGACAGGGGTACGGAATTCACCCCTCCACTTT.

This clonotype has a handful of counts. This rearrangement joins TRBV7-8 to TRBJ1-5, with 7 bases fitting TRBD1. The length of the CDR3 is 14 residues. The germline V gene has CDR1 SGHVS and CDR2 FQNEAQ. V was clipped by 2 bases and J by 4 bases; unmatched bases: 2. In nucleotides, the CDR3 is TGTGCCAGCAGCTTATGGGACAGTAATCAGCCCCAGCATTTT. Protein: CASSLWDSNQPQHF.

This chain uses TRBV6-2 or TRBV6-3 with TRBJ2-4; a weak D match, TRBD1 (5 bases). Germline CDR1 and CDR2: MNHEY and SVGEGT. This CDR3 is 15 amino acids long. The ends were cut back, 5 bases at V and 3 bases at J, with 14 bases in the middle. CDR3: CASSPQVMVKNIQYF. The DNA of the CDR3 is TGTGCCAGCAGTCCACAGGTCATGGTCAAAAACATTCAGTACTTC.

The chain links TRBV7-2 to TRBJ1-4, with D hard to call. CDR3 length equals 15 residues. Looked up from germline, CDR1 is SGHTA and CDR2 is FQGNSA. Trimming took off 5 bases at V and 3 bases at J, with 13 bases between the two ends. The CDR3 loop reads CASSARAGANEKLFF. Here the CDR3 DNA reads TGTGCCAGCAGCGCCCGGGCGGGCGCTAATGAAAAACTGTTTTTT. The variable domain in full, completed from reference TRBV7-2 and TRBJ1-4, reads GAGVSQSPSNKVTEKGKDVELRCDPISGHTALYWYRQSLGQGLEFLIYFQGNSAPDKSGLPSDRFSAERTGGSVSTLTIQRTQQEDSAVYLCASSARAGANEKLFFGSGTQLSVL.

The V gene is TRBV5-6, the J gene TRBJ2-5, with 9 bases matching TRBD2. The assigned J gene may be wrong: the sequence end matches TRBJ2-7 better. Looked up from germline, CDR1 is SGHDT and CDR2 is YYEEEE. The CDR3 is 14 amino acids. This chain's CDR3 is CASSSGLARHEQYF. The CDR3 nucleotides read TGTGCCAGCAGCTCGGGACTAGCCCGCCACGAGCAGTACTTC.

The genes are TRBV6-1 and TRBJ2-7; 10 bases are a match to TRBD1. Per the germline V gene, CDR1 is MNHNS and CDR2 is SASEGT. The CDR3 has 16 residues. V shed 4 bases, J shed 2 bases, and the junction held 8 bases outside the gene matches. CDR3 in amino acids: CASSAPGTGATYEQYF. The CDR3 region has the DNA TGTGCCAGCAGTGCCCCCGGGACAGGGGCCACCTACGAGCAGTACTTC.

Points on this clonotype: Possible read error: a much larger clone is one base away. This chain joins TRBV5-1 and TRBJ2-2; TRBD1 agrees at 10 bases. The CDR3 runs 16 residues. CDR1 and CDR2 from the germline V gene are SGHRS and YFSETQ. V trimming: 4 bases; J trimming: 4 bases; junction bases outside the gene matches: 7. The CDR3 nucleotides read TGCGCCAGCAGCGACCGAGGACAGGGGGGCACCGGGGAGCTGTTTTTT. This encodes CASSDRGQGGTGELFF.

The chain has TRBV11-3 and TRBJ2-1; 9 positions agree with TRBD1. The trim removed 5 bases at V and 7 bases at J, leaving 9 bases unmatched. The length of the CDR3 is 15 residues. Germline CDR1 reads SGHNT; CDR2 reads YENEEA. CDR3 in amino acids: CASSPGGQGNNEQFF. CDR3 sequence (DNA): TGTGCCAGCAGCCCTGGGGGACAGGGTAATAATGAGCAGTTCTTC. Full variable domain (rest looked up from reference TRBV11-3 and TRBJ2-1): EAGVVQSPRYKIIEKKQPVAFWCNPISGHNTLYWYLQNLGQGPELLIRYENEEAVDDSQLPKDRFSAERLKGVDSTLKIQPAELGDSAVYLCASSPGGQGNNEQFFGPGTRLTVL.

This clonotype has just a few counts. This chain links TRBV7-2 with TRBJ2-2; TRBD2 matches at 7 bases. The CDR3 extends over 18 amino acids. Germline CDR1 reads SGHTA; CDR2 reads FQGNSA. With 5 bases clipped from V and 0 bases from J, the junction kept 12 bases outside the gene matches. In DNA form, the CDR3 reads TGTGCCAGCAGCCGACGCGTTGGCGGGGGTACGAACACCGGGGAGCTGTTTTTT. Amino acid sequence: CASSRRVGGGTNTGELFF.

This clonotype was recorded at least ten times. This chain links TRBV9 with TRBJ2-3; 7 bases agree with TRBD1. The V segment lost 4 bases and the J segment 2 bases; nucleotides outside the gene matches: 10. Germline assignment: CDR1 SGDLS and CDR2 YYNGEE. There are 16 residues in the CDR3. CDR3: CASSFRTGLLTDTQYF. CDR3 nucleotide sequence: TGTGCCAGCAGCTTTAGGACAGGCCTCCTCACAGATACGCAGTATTTT.

The V gene is TRBV14, the J gene TRBJ2-5, with 12 nucleotides matching TRBD1. V gave up 4 bases and J gave up 1 base; unmatched junction bases: 4. The germline gives CDR1 SGHDN, CDR2 FVKESK. The CDR3 has 16 amino acids. The CDR3 nucleotides are TGTGCCAGCAGCCGGGACAGGGGGCGCACCCAAGAGACCCAGTACTTC. Encoded protein: CASSRDRGRTQETQYF.

This clonotype has just a few counts. V gene TRBV27 combines with J gene TRBJ1-2, with a tentative D call TRBD1 (5 bases). The CDR3 contains 14 residues. Germline CDR1 MNHEY, CDR2 SMNVEV (reference sequence). V gave up 8 bases and J gave up 2 bases, with 15 bases separating them. CDR3 nucleotide sequence: TGTGCCAGCTCCCGGGACGGGATGAACTATGGCTACACCTTC. Translating it yields CASSRDGMNYGYTF.

The chain couples TRBV29-1 to TRBJ2-1, with 11 positions matching TRBD2. J was trimmed by 13 bases and V by 8 bases; bases with no gene match: 10. The germline gives CDR1 SQVTM, CDR2 ANQGSEA. This CDR3 contains 12 residues. The CDR3 DNA reads as TGCAGCCTGAGGACTAGCGGGCAGATTCAGTTCTTC. As protein: CSLRTSGQIQFF.

This clonotype was seen more than once but under ten times. CDR3 residues: CSAPGTIGTDTQYF. CDR3 in DNA: TGCAGTGCACCCGGGACTATCGGCACAGATACGCAGTATTTT. This chain connects TRBV20-1 to TRBJ2-3, with TRBD2 matching over 7 bases. In germline, CDR1 is DFQATT, CDR2 SNEGSKA (reference sequence). This CDR3 comprises 14 residues. J was trimmed by 1 base and V by 6 bases; bases with no gene match: 7.

The genes are TRBV4-2 and TRBJ1-2; D is unclear. V was shortened by 2 bases and J by 3 bases, with 13 bases between the two germline ends. This CDR3 spans 15 amino acids. Germline loops: CDR1 LGHNA, CDR2 YNFKEQ. CDR3 in amino acids: CASSQRLEIDYGYTF. DNA of the CDR3: TGTGCCAGCAGCCAAAGGCTGGAGATTGACTATGGCTACACCTTC.

The genes are TRBV6-2 or TRBV6-3 and TRBJ2-7, with D unresolved. Germline V gives CDR1 MNHEY, CDR2 SVGEGT. The CDR3 has 15 residues. With 0 bases removed from V and 4 bases from J, the gap between germline ends came to 13 bases. As DNA, the CDR3 is TGTGCCAGCAGTTACTCGACCAGGAACACTTACGAGCAGTACTTC. Amino acids: CASSYSTRNTYEQYF.

This clonotype was observed many times. The CDR3 loop is CASRTGGGANVLTF. The CDR3 DNA reads as TGTGCCAGCAGGACAGGGGGCGGGGCCAACGTCCTGACTTTC. The chain is built from TRBV25-1 and TRBJ2-6; 10 bases map to TRBD1. V lost 6 bases and J lost 4; bases outside the gene matches: 0. Looked up from germline, CDR1 is MGHDK and CDR2 is SYGVNS. The CDR3 length is 14 residues.

This clonotype was observed a handful of times. J is TRBJ2-3 and V is TRBV9; TRBD2 aligns across 8 bases. The CDR3 extends over 16 amino acids. CDR1 is SGDLS and CDR2 is YYNGEE in the germline V gene. The junction had 13 bases not matched to a gene; V was cut back by 6 bases and J by 4 bases. CDR3 loop: CASTQAAGGFSDTQYF. CDR3 nucleotide sequence: TGTGCCAGCACCCAGGCGGCGGGAGGTTTCTCAGATACGCAGTATTTT.

This chain links TRBV30 with TRBJ2-5; possibly TRBD1 for D (7 bases). This CDR3 is built from 11 residues. Deletions cut 7 bases from V and 5 bases from J, with 11 bases between. The V gene's germline CDR1 is GTSNPN and CDR2 SVGIG (reference sequence). CDR3 in DNA: TGTGCCTCAGGGGGGCCTGAGACCCAGTACTTC. It encodes CASGGPETQYF.

This chain links TRBV6-2 or TRBV6-3 with TRBJ2-1, with D possibly called TRBD1 or TRBD2 (5 bases each). Germline lookup yields CDR1 MNHEY and CDR2 SVGEGT. V shed 2 bases and J shed 12 bases, with 14 bases lying between them. The CDR3 covers 13 residues. CDR3 bases: TGTGCCAGCAGTTACGACCCGGGGCGGTCGCAGTTCTTC. Residues: CASSYDPGRSQFF.

The chain combines TRBV7-9 with TRBJ1-6; D perhaps matches TRBD1 (6 bases). Germline CDR1 reads SEHNR; CDR2 reads FQNEAQ (reference sequence). V was clipped by 4 bases and J by 6 bases, with 19 bases between them. The CDR3 runs to 17 residues. CDR3 amino acids: CASSSHDLRGFNSPLHF. In DNA form, the CDR3 reads TGTGCCAGCAGCTCGCATGACCTCAGGGGTTTTAATTCACCCCTCCACTTT.

CDR3 in DNA: TGTGCCAGCAGTTTTCGGGGGAGCACCGGGGAGCTGTTTTTT. Translated: CASSFRGSTGELFF. The V and J genes are TRBV12-3 or TRBV12-4 and TRBJ2-2; D is possibly TRBD2 (6 bases). The CDR3 has 14 amino acids. The germline V and J ends were trimmed by 3 bases and 4 bases, with 9 bases remaining between them.

The rearrangement uses TRBV19 and TRBJ2-5, with D tentatively TRBD1 (8 bases). Germline-derived CDR1 and CDR2 are LNHDA and SQIVND (reference sequence). The CDR3 is 16 residues long. The V end lost 1 base, the J end lost 11 bases, and 23 bases lay between the germline ends. CDR3 region: CASSIGRQGRVNEQYF. CDR3 DNA: TGTGCCAGTAGTATAGGAAGACAGGGGAGGGTAAATGAGCAGTACTTC.

The chain couples TRBV6-2 or TRBV6-3 to TRBJ2-3; D gene ambiguous. The germline CDR1 and CDR2 sequences are MNHEY and SVGEGT. Deletions cut 5 bases from V and 4 bases from J, with 10 bases between. This CDR3 spans 13 amino acids. In DNA form, the CDR3 reads TGTGCCAGCAGTATCGGAGCCGCAGATACGCAGTATTTT. Translation gives CASSIGAADTQYF.

This clonotype was seen more than once but under ten times. The chain has TRBV27 and TRBJ2-7, with 7 bases matching TRBD1. V trimming: 2 bases; J trimming: 0 bases; junction bases outside the gene matches: 7. Germline V gene data show CDR1 as MNHEY and CDR2 as SMNVEV (reference sequence). CDR3 length: 16 residues. CDR3: CASSLKGALSSYEQYF. CDR3 in DNA: TGTGCCAGCAGTTTAAAGGGGGCGCTCAGCTCCTACGAGCAGTACTTC.

This clonotype has just a few counts. J is TRBJ1-2 and V is TRBV2; TRBD1 is a possible D gene (5 bases). CDR1 and CDR2 (germline): SNHLY, FYNNEI. V lost 1 base and J 4 bases, leaving 16 bases between the germline ends. There are 16 residues in the CDR3. The DNA of the CDR3 is TGTGCCAGCAGTGAAGGGAGTGGGGGGTCGGGCTATGGCTACACCTTC. It yields the protein CASSEGSGGSGYGYTF.

CDR3 residues: CASSLGVNGYTF. The DNA of the CDR3 is TGTGCCAGCAGTTTGGGCGTAAATGGCTACACCTTC. This chain links TRBV28 with TRBJ1-2; the D is unclear. Trimming took 3 bases from V and 6 from J, leaving 8 bases between them. Germline V gene lookup returns CDR1 MDHEN and CDR2 SYDVKM. CDR3 length equals 12 residues.

The V and J genes are TRBV7-3 and TRBJ2-3; D is ambiguous. V was pared by 3 bases and J by 3 bases, with 13 bases between. This CDR3 has 15 residues. Germline V gives CDR1 SGHTA, CDR2 FQGTGA. CDR3 in DNA: TGTGCCAGCAGCTTGTCGGTTTTGTCTACAGATACGCAGTATTTT. Translated: CASSLSVLSTDTQYF.

This clonotype showed up many times. This rearrangement joins TRBV7-3 to TRBJ2-7; 10 nucleotides align to TRBD1. Germline CDR1 is SGHTA and CDR2 is FQGTGA. V dropped 4 bases and J dropped 3; count of bases not matched to a gene: 0. The CDR3 has 13 residues. CDR3 DNA sequence: TGTGCCAGCAGCTGGACAGGGGGCTACGAGCAGTACTTC. Translating gives CASSWTGGYEQYF.